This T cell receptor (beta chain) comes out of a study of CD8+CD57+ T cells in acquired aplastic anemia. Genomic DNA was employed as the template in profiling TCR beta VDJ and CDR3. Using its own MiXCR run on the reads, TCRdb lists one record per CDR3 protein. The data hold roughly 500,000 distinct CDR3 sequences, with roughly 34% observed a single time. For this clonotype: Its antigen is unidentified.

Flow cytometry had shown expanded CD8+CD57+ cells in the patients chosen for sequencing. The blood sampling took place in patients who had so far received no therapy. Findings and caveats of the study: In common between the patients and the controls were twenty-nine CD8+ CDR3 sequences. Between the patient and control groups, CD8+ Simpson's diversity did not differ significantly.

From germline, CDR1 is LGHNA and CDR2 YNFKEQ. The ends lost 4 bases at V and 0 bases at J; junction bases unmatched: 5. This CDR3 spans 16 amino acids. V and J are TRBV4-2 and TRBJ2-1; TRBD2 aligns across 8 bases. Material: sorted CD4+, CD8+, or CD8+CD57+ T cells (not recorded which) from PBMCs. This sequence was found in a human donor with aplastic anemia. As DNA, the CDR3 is TGTGCCAGCAGCCCATCAGCGGGAGCCTCCTACAATGAGCAGTTCTTC. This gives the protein CASSPSAGASYNEQFF.